Each of the 18 T cell receptor beta chains below was sequenced from the same sample in a study of spatial heterogeneity in lung cancer. TCRdb recomputed calls from the 5' RACE reads with MiXCR, one row per CDR3 protein. The sample gives about 92,000 distinct CDR3 sequences, approximately 12% of which show up once; over 40% is in the top ten. Time point given: sample taken at primary tumor resection. TCRs were sequenced from unsorted whole RNA of tumor, nontumor lung or PBMC. The source was PBMCs, collected at surgery. These receptors originate from a male donor with early-stage non-small cell lung cancer.

This clonotype was counted between two and nine times. The J gene is TRBJ1-1, the V gene TRBV20-1; 7 nucleotides line up with TRBD1. CDR3 size: 13 residues. The V segment lost 0 bases and the J segment 4 bases; nucleotides outside the gene matches: 2. Germline V lookup: CDR1 DFQATT, CDR2 SNEGSKA (reference sequence). CDR3 nucleotides: TGCAGTGCTAGAGACCAGGGGGTCACTGAAGCTTTCTTT. It yields the protein CSARDQGVTEAFF.

In its sample, this clonotype was seen many times. The junction and the germline gene differ at one end; a read error may be behind it. The chain recombines TRBV11-2 with TRBJ1-1; weak D call: TRBD1 (6 bases). The CDR3 extends over 13 amino acids. CDR1 and CDR2 from the germline V gene are SGHAT and FQNNGV. The CDR3 sequence is CASSLERGTEAFF. For the CDR3, the DNA is TGTGCTAGCAGCTTAGAAAGGGGGACTGAAGCTTTCTTT.

V usage is TRBV5-1 and J usage is TRBJ2-7; D not resolved. Germline lookup yields CDR1 SGHRS and CDR2 YFSETQ. This CDR3 is built from 14 residues. Trimming cost V 0 bases and J 0 bases, with 7 bases left between them. The CDR3 region has the DNA TGCGCCAGCAGCTTGGATATCGGCTCCTACGAGCAGTACTTC. Encoded protein: CASSLDIGSYEQYF.

This clonotype was counted between two and nine times. V usage is TRBV7-2 and J usage is TRBJ1-3, with D maybe TRBD1 (5 bases). Germline V gives CDR1 SGHTA, CDR2 FQGNSA. The CDR3 sequence is 15 residues long. V lost 5 bases and J 0 bases, leaving 11 bases between the germline ends. DNA for the CDR3: TGTGCCAGCAGCAGGGGAGCCACCTCTGGAAACACCATATATTTT. Protein sequence: CASSRGATSGNTIYF.

The V gene is TRBV20-1, the J gene TRBJ1-2, with a tentative D call TRBD1 (5 bases). The CDR3 runs 11 residues. Germline V gene lookup returns CDR1 DFQATT and CDR2 SNEGSKA (reference sequence). The V end was cut by 6 bases, the J end by 6 bases, with 11 bases between. The CDR3 loop is CSALGHDGYTF. CDR3 DNA sequence: TGCAGTGCACTAGGACACGATGGCTACACCTTC.

This rearrangement joins TRBV27 to TRBJ2-2, with 9 bases that match TRBD1. The germline V gene encodes CDR1 MNHEY and CDR2 SMNVEV (reference sequence). The CDR3 is 16 residues long. Trimming removed 5 bases from V and 5 bases from J; junction bases left unmatched: 9. This CDR3 is CASSKQGALRTGELFF. Here the CDR3 DNA reads TGTGCCAGCAGTAAACAGGGGGCGCTTAGGACCGGGGAGCTGTTTTTT.

The chain links TRBV7-2 to TRBJ2-7; D not certain. Germline V gene lookup returns CDR1 SGHTA and CDR2 FQGNSA. V was trimmed by 1 base and J by 3 bases, leaving 13 bases between them. The CDR3 totals 15 residues. The CDR3 nucleotides read TGTGCCAGCAGCTTAGGTTTGCAGGATTACTACGAGCAGTACTTC. Its protein is CASSLGLQDYYEQYF.

V usage is TRBV7-9 and J usage is TRBJ2-7, with 9 bases aligning to TRBD1. V trimming: 2 bases; J trimming: 6 bases; junction bases outside the gene matches: 2. CDR3 length: 13 amino acids. The V gene's germline CDR1 is SEHNR and CDR2 FQNEAQ (reference sequence). As DNA, the CDR3 is TGTGCCAGCAGCTTAAACAGGGGGCGCGAGCAGTACTTC. Translation: CASSLNRGREQYF.

This clonotype showed up many times. The chain combines TRBV7-6 with TRBJ2-1; D is tentatively TRBD1 or TRBD2 (6 bases each). Germline V gives CDR1 SGHVS, CDR2 FNYEAQ. The CDR3 sequence is 14 residues long. Trimming removed 5 bases at V and 5 bases at J, with 13 bases between. The CDR3 here is CASSMPGAHNEQFF. The CDR3, as DNA: TGTGCCAGCAGCATGCCGGGGGCCCACAATGAGCAGTTCTTC.

In its sample, this clonotype was seen many times. The chain has TRBV7-2 and TRBJ2-7, with D hard to call. This CDR3 is 14 amino acids long. Germline V gene lookup returns CDR1 SGHTA and CDR2 FQGNSA. Between the trimmed V and J ends, which lost 0 bases and 2 bases, there was a span of 8 bases. CDR3 DNA: TGTGCCAGCAGCTTAGCGGCCTCACCCTACGAGCAGTACTTC. It yields the protein CASSLAASPYEQYF.

This clonotype was picked up many times. The chain carries TRBV29-1 and TRBJ1-6; TRBD1 might be the D (6 bases). This CDR3 contains 14 residues. Per germline, CDR1 SQVTM and CDR2 ANQGSEA. V lost 4 bases to trimming and J lost 6 bases, with 13 bases between them. This chain's CDR3 is CSVAAGAANSPLHF. In DNA, the CDR3 is TGCAGCGTTGCGGCAGGGGCCGCTAATTCACCCCTCCACTTT.

This clonotype has just a few counts. The chain uses TRBV30 and TRBJ1-1; D is unresolved. Germline lookup yields CDR1 GTSNPN and CDR2 SVGIG (reference sequence). This CDR3 spans 14 amino acids. The V end was cut by 4 bases, the J end by 2 bases, with 14 bases between. The CDR3 sequence: CAWIPRTRNTEAFF. As DNA, the CDR3 is TGTGCCTGGATTCCGCGGACCAGAAACACTGAAGCTTTCTTT.

The chain links TRBV28 to TRBJ2-3; D unclear. V was shortened by 6 bases and J by 2 bases, with 12 bases between the two germline ends. This CDR3 is built from 14 residues. Per the germline V gene, CDR1 is MDHEN and CDR2 is SYDVKM. The CDR3 protein is CASSPTFYTDTQYF. CDR3 sequence (DNA): TGTGCCAGCAGCCCGACATTTTACACAGATACGCAGTATTTT.

Many counts were recorded for this clonotype. The rearrangement links TRBV2 to TRBJ2-5; 12 bases are shared with TRBD2. V gave up 5 bases and J gave up 2 bases; unmatched junction bases: 3. The CDR3 is 15 amino acids. CDR1 SNHLY and CDR2 FYNNEI come from the germline V gene. The CDR3 DNA reads as TGTGCCAGCAGTCCTGGACTAGCGGGACAAGAGACCCAGTACTTC. This gives the protein CASSPGLAGQETQYF. The whole variable domain, remainder taken from reference TRBV2 and TRBJ2-5, is EPEVTQTPSHQVTQMGQEVILRCVPISNHLYFYWYRQILGQKVEFLVSFYNNEISEKSEIFDDQFSVERPDGSNFTLKIRSTKLEDSAMYFCASSPGLAGQETQYFGPGTRLLVL.

A few counts support this clonotype. CDR3 nucleotide sequence: TGCGCCAGCAGCCCAGGACAGGTGCACAATGAGCAGTTCTTC. Its translation: CASSPGQVHNEQFF. The genes are TRBV5-1 and TRBJ2-1; TRBD1 matches 7 bases. The CDR3 is 14 residues long. The ends lost 4 bases at V and 5 bases at J; junction bases unmatched: 6. Germline V gene data show CDR1 as SGHRS and CDR2 as YFSETQ.

The V call is TRBV12-3 or TRBV12-4, the J call TRBJ1-5; D unclear. V lost 3 bases and J 1 base, leaving 4 bases between the germline ends. There are 13 residues in the CDR3. The DNA of the CDR3 is TGTGCCAGCAGTTTTAGGAGCAATCAGCCCCAGCATTTT. Amino acid sequence: CASSFRSNQPQHF.

There are many counts of this clonotype. V is TRBV12-3 or TRBV12-4 and J is TRBJ2-2; D gene ambiguous. The CDR3 runs 15 residues. With 6 bases removed from V and 4 bases from J, the gap between germline ends came to 15 bases. CDR3 loop: CASSPSSGSTGELFF. Here the CDR3 DNA reads TGTGCCAGCAGCCCCAGTTCCGGAAGCACCGGGGAGCTGTTTTTT.

This chain uses TRBV5-6 with TRBJ2-1; 8 nucleotides match TRBD2. CDR3 length equals 15 residues. The germline gives CDR1 SGHDT, CDR2 YYEEEE. V was clipped by 0 bases and J by 7 bases; unmatched bases: 6. CDR3 amino acids: CASSLGPRGANEQFF. The DNA of the CDR3 is TGTGCCAGCAGCTTGGGCCCGCGGGGGGCTAATGAGCAGTTCTTC.